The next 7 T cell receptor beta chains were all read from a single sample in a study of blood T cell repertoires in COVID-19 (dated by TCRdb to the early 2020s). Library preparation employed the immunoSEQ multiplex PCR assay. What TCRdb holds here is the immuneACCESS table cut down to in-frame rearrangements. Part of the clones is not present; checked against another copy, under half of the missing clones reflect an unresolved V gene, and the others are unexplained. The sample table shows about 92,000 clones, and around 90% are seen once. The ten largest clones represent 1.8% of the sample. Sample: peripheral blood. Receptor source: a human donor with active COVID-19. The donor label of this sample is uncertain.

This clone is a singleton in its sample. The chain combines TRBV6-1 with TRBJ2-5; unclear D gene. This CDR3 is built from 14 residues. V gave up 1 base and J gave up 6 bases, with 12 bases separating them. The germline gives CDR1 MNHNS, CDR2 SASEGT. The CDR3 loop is CASSEDLGVQTQYF. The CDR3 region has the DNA TGTGCCAGCAGTGAAGATTTGGGCGTCCAGACCCAGTACTTC.

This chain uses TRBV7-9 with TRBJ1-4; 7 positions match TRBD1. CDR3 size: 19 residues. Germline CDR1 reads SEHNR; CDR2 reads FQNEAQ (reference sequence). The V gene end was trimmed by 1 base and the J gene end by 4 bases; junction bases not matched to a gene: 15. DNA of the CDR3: TGTGCCAGCAGCTTAGATCGGGTGGACAGGAAGGGCAGTAATGAAAAACTGTTTTTT. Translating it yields CASSLDRVDRKGSNEKLFF.

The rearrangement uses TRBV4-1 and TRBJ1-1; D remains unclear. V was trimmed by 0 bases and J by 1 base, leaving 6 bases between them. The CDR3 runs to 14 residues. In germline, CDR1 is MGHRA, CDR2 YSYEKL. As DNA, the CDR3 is TGCGCCAGCAGCCAAGATCTGAGGAACACTGAAGCTTTCTTT. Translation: CASSQDLRNTEAFF.

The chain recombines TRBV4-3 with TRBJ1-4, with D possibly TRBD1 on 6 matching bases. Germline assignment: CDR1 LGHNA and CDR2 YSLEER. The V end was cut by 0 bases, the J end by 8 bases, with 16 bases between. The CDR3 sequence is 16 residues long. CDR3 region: CASSQDDSAGDEKLFF. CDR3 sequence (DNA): TGCGCCAGCAGCCAAGACGACTCGGCAGGGGACGAAAAACTGTTTTTT.

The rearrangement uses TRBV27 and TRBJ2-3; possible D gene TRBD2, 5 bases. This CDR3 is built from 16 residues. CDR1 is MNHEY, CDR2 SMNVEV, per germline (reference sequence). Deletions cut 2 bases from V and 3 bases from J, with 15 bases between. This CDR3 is CASSLGYPSGTDTQYF. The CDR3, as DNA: TGTGCCAGCAGTTTAGGTTACCCCTCGGGGACAGATACGCAGTATTTT.

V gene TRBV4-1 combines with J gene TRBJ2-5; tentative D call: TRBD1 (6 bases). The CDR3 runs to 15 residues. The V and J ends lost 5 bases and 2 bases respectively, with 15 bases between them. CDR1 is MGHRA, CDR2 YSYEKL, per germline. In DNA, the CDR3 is TGCGCCAGCAGCTATTTGGGGGCGAGTCAAGAGACCCAGTACTTC. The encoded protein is CASSYLGASQETQYF.

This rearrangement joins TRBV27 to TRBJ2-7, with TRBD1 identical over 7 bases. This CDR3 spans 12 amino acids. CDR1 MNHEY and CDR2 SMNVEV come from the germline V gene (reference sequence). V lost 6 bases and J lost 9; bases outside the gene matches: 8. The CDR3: CASRGTDVRQYF. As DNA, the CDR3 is TGTGCCAGCAGAGGGACAGACGTTCGGCAGTACTTC.